What follows describes a single T cell receptor (beta chain). As yet, its antigen is unknown. Researchers used the Oncomine TCR Beta short-read assay to sequence DNA from cultured CD4+ T cells. TCRdb re-called the PCR reads through MiXCR, storing one row per CDR3 protein. The sample includes approximately 16,000 distinct CDR3 sequences, about 40% of them seen just once. The CDR3 has 12 residues. V was trimmed by 0 bases and J by 11 bases, leaving 10 bases between them. Germline lookup yields CDR1 MNHNS and CDR2 SASEGT. The data stem from a study of vaccination and CD4 T cells after COVID-19. Study-level background: After nasal swab PCR-confirmed SARS-CoV-2, about ten convalescents had mild disease and one severe.

Stated treatment: approximately nine-day PBMC culture with coronavirus spike peptide pools or control peptides (ViraFEST assay). The TCR sequence derives from a human donor who had recovered from COVID-19. The specimen was CD4+ T cells from blood, cultured in vitro, collected after SARS-CoV-2 vaccination. The chain has TRBV6-1 and TRBJ1-1; no definite D call. Here the CDR3 reads CASSEALGRAFF. The CDR3 nucleotides read TGTGCCAGCAGTGAAGCTCTGGGAAGGGCTTTCTTT.